Presented here are 20 T cell receptor beta chains from one specimen sequenced in a study of response to subunit inactivated influenza vaccine. TCRdb reprocessed the RT-PCR reads with MiXCR, giving one entry per CDR3 protein. Here the sample spans more than 400,000 distinct CDR3 sequences, roughly 11% being singletons. The input for sequencing was PBMCs from blood, taken 35 to 45 days after vaccination. The receptors stem from a man aged 50 or older who received an inactivated influenza vaccine.

This clonotype was picked up many times. This rearrangement joins TRBV5-1 to TRBJ2-5, with TRBD2 as a possible D gene (5 bases). The germline V and J ends were trimmed by 2 bases and 0 bases, with 8 bases remaining between them. This CDR3 is built from 14 residues. Germline V gene lookup returns CDR1 SGHRS and CDR2 YFSETQ. The DNA for the CDR3 is TGCGCCAGCAGCTTACCGGGAAACCAAGAGACCCAGTACTTC. Protein sequence: CASSLPGNQETQYF.

This clonotype has ten or more counts. The chain combines TRBV4-3 with TRBJ2-7; D assignment may be TRBD1 or TRBD2 (6 bases each). The CDR3 consists of 17 residues. V was shortened by 0 bases and J by 2 bases, with 17 bases between the two germline ends. Per germline, CDR1 LGHNA and CDR2 YSLEER. Written as DNA, the CDR3 is TGCGCCAGCAGCCAAGATATGCACAGGGAGGTTCCCTACGAGCAGTACTTC. Translation: CASSQDMHREVPYEQYF.

The chain links TRBV20-1 to TRBJ2-7; TRBD2 matches 9 bases. Trimming at V came to 4 bases and at J to 6 bases, leaving 7 bases not matched to a gene. Looked up from germline, CDR1 is DFQATT and CDR2 is SNEGSKA (reference sequence). This CDR3 contains 13 residues. In nucleotides, the CDR3 is TGCAGTGCTAAGGATGATAGCGGGAGCGAGCAGTACTTC. The encoded protein is CSAKDDSGSEQYF.

This clonotype has only a few counts. The V gene is TRBV6-1, the J gene TRBJ1-2; 8 nucleotides match TRBD1. This CDR3 has 14 residues. Per the germline V gene, CDR1 is MNHNS and CDR2 is SASEGT. V was clipped by 6 bases and J by 7 bases; unmatched bases: 10. Here the CDR3 reads CASRHDQGALGYTF. The DNA for the CDR3 is TGTGCCAGCAGGCATGATCAGGGGGCTCTTGGCTACACCTTC.

The rearrangement joins TRBV6-1 to TRBJ2-1; 11 bases line up with TRBD2. V dropped 5 bases and J dropped 8; count of bases not matched to a gene: 5. This CDR3 contains 14 residues. Germline CDR1 and CDR2: MNHNS and SASEGT. The CDR3 bases are TGTGCCAGCAGTAATAGCGGGAGGGCCGATGAGCAGTTCTTC. As protein: CASSNSGRADEQFF.

This clonotype was seen more than once but under ten times. V and J are TRBV9 and TRBJ1-1; D is unresolved. Trimming took 0 bases from V and 3 from J, leaving 6 bases between them. In germline, CDR1 is SGDLS, CDR2 YYNGEE. The CDR3 runs 13 residues. CDR3 protein: CASSVATYTEAFF. CDR3 DNA: TGTGCCAGCAGCGTAGCAACCTACACTGAAGCTTTCTTT.

At least ten counts were recorded for this clonotype. V and J are TRBV27 and TRBJ2-7; 7 nucleotides align to TRBD1. The CDR3 contains 13 residues. Germline V gene sequence: CDR1 MNHEY, CDR2 SMNVEV (reference sequence). The V segment lost 5 bases and the J segment 7 bases; nucleotides outside the gene matches: 8. The CDR3 bases are TGTGCCAGCAGTAAGGGGGCTCCTAGAGAGCAGTACTTC. Protein: CASSKGAPREQYF.

This clonotype has just a few counts. The CDR3 DNA reads TGTGCCAGCACCGGACCAAGCTGGGCTACCAGGGAGCAGTACTTC. This codes for CASTGPSWATREQYF. The V gene is TRBV7-8, the J gene TRBJ2-7; D is undetermined. The germline V and J ends were trimmed by 7 bases and 7 bases, with 23 bases remaining between them. The CDR3 is made up of 15 amino acids. The germline gives CDR1 SGHVS, CDR2 FQNEAQ.

This clonotype was seen more than once but under ten times. The J gene is TRBJ1-1, the V gene TRBV12-5; 7 bases align to TRBD1. This CDR3 contains 17 residues. V lost 3 bases and J lost 11; bases outside the gene matches: 21. Per the germline V gene, CDR1 is LGHNT and CDR2 is FRNRAP. CDR3 sequence reads: CASGFGSPDRETPIAFF. The CDR3 DNA follows: TGTGCTAGTGGTTTTGGGTCCCCTGACAGGGAAACCCCTATTGCTTTCTTT.

This sequence joins TRBV3-1 and TRBJ2-5, with a possible D match to TRBD2 (6 bases). This CDR3 has 15 residues. The germline V and J ends were trimmed by 1 base and 1 base, with 10 bases remaining between them. Germline V gene sequence: CDR1 LGHDT, CDR2 YNNKEL (reference sequence). CDR3 in DNA: TGTGCCAGCAGCCAAGGAGGTAGCGGCCAAGAGACCCAGTACTTC. Encoded protein: CASSQGGSGQETQYF.

This clonotype was found many times. The chain links TRBV7-2 to TRBJ2-1; no reliable D call. The germline CDR1 and CDR2 sequences are SGHTA and FQGNSA. Trimming took 2 bases from V and 9 from J, leaving 14 bases between them. The CDR3 contains 14 residues. The CDR3: CASSLSRPSGEQFF. As DNA, the CDR3 is TGTGCCAGCAGCTTATCCAGACCGTCGGGTGAGCAGTTCTTC.

This clonotype was seen at least ten times. The V and J genes are TRBV6-2 or TRBV6-3 and TRBJ1-2; D ambiguous. This CDR3 region has 14 residues. V lost 2 bases, J lost 3 bases, and 10 bases lay in between. CDR1 is MNHEY, CDR2 SVGEGT, per germline. The CDR3 DNA reads TGTGCCAGCAGTTACGCGACCTTTGACTATGGCTACACCTTC. Translating gives CASSYATFDYGYTF.

The chain recombines TRBV9 with TRBJ2-7; unclear D gene. The V and J ends lost 3 bases and 1 base respectively, with 8 bases between them. Germline V gene data show CDR1 as SGDLS and CDR2 as YYNGEE. The CDR3 is 13 residues long. The CDR3 region is CASSERDSYEQYF. CDR3 in DNA: TGTGCCAGCAGCGAAAGGGATTCCTACGAGCAGTACTTC.

In this sample, this clonotype turned up many times. The chain is built from TRBV12-3 or TRBV12-4 and TRBJ2-5, with TRBD1 identical over 7 bases. J lost 1 base, V lost 3 bases, and 2 bases had no gene match. The CDR3 consists of 14 residues. For the CDR3, the DNA is TGTGCCAGCAGTTTGGGACAGACCCAAGAGACCCAGTACTTC. Encoded protein: CASSLGQTQETQYF.

The chain joins TRBV4-2 to TRBJ1-5; D is uncertain. The V gene lost 0 bases and the J gene lost 2 bases, with 8 bases spanning the gap. The germline CDR1 and CDR2 sequences are LGHNA and YNFKEQ. The CDR3 covers 15 residues. CDR3 in amino acids: CASSQDHDRNQPQHF. In DNA, the CDR3 is TGTGCCAGCAGCCAAGATCACGATCGCAATCAGCCCCAGCATTTT.

The sample holds a few counts of this clonotype. The chain uses TRBV12-3 or TRBV12-4 and TRBJ2-5; 7 nucleotides align to TRBD2. The CDR3 totals 15 residues. J was trimmed by 1 base and V by 2 bases; bases with no gene match: 4. The CDR3 spells CASSLRGGGQETQYF. The CDR3 DNA reads as TGTGCCAGCAGTTTAAGGGGCGGGGGCCAAGAGACCCAGTACTTC.

This clonotype was seen ten or more times. The chain has TRBV28 and TRBJ2-2; TRBD2 matches at 13 bases. Germline loops: CDR1 MDHEN, CDR2 SYDVKM. Germline trimming cut 4 bases from V and 7 bases from J; bases unmatched to any gene: 24. The CDR3 sequence is 22 residues long. CDR3 coding DNA: TGTGCCAGCAGTTCCGTCGTCTCCTCCGTAACTAGCGGGAGGGCCGGTGGCGGGGAGCTGTTTTTT. Its protein is CASSSVVSSVTSGRAGGGELFF.

The chain links TRBV15 to TRBJ1-2; 7 bases line up with TRBD1. The junction had 9 bases not matched to a gene; V was cut back by 8 bases and J by 3 bases. The CDR3 spans 14 residues. The germline V gene has CDR1 LNHNV and CDR2 YYDKDF (reference sequence). CDR3 DNA: TGTGCCACCTCCCCGGGACAGCCTTACTATGGCTACACCTTC. Protein sequence: CATSPGQPYYGYTF.

This clonotype has at least ten counts. The chain links TRBV6-2 or TRBV6-3 to TRBJ1-2; 10 bases align to TRBD1. Losses at the gene ends were 2 bases for V and 7 bases for J; bases not matched to a gene: 1. The germline V gene encodes CDR1 MNHEY and CDR2 SVGEGT. The CDR3 sequence is 13 residues long. In DNA form, the CDR3 reads TGTGCCAGCAGTTACGACAGGGGGCTTGGCTACACCTTC. It specifies CASSYDRGLGYTF.

This clonotype showed up just a few times. The V gene is TRBV18, the J gene TRBJ2-7, with TRBD1 matching over 9 bases. V dropped 3 bases and J dropped 5; count of bases not matched to a gene: 11. Germline loops: CDR1 KGHSH, CDR2 LQKENI. The CDR3 spans 16 residues. The CDR3 reads CASSPMGQGVGHEQYF. CDR3 coding DNA: TGTGCCAGCTCACCGATGGGACAGGGCGTTGGGCACGAGCAGTACTTC.